One and the same sample provided the 2 T cell receptor beta chains below, sequenced in a study of T cell changes during pregnancy in multiple sclerosis. The table came from immunoSEQ multiplex PCR; TCRdb's copy has only in-frame clones and leaves some out. The sample consists of 46,000 or so clones, roughly 90% of them appearing once. The input for sequencing was peripheral blood, taken in the second trimester of pregnancy. These receptors were obtained from a female donor in good health, enrolled as a control in a pregnancy study.

This chain joins TRBV2 and TRBJ1-4; D ambiguous. The CDR3 is 12 residues long. Germline CDR1 and CDR2: SNHLY and FYNNEI. Trimming stripped 2 bases from V and 10 bases from J, with 8 bases between. The CDR3 sequence: CASSEPGGKLFF. The DNA for the CDR3 is TGTGCCAGCAGTGAACCGGGAGGAAAACTGTTTTTT.

V and J are TRBV10-3 and TRBJ2-7; tentative D call: TRBD2 (5 bases). The germline CDR1 and CDR2 sequences are ENHRY and SYGVKD. CDR3 length equals 13 residues. Trimming cost V 10 bases and J 6 bases, with 19 bases left between them. The CDR3 here is CATVQSVGGEQYF. In DNA form, the CDR3 reads TGTGCCACCGTTCAGTCCGTAGGAGGCGAGCAGTACTTC.